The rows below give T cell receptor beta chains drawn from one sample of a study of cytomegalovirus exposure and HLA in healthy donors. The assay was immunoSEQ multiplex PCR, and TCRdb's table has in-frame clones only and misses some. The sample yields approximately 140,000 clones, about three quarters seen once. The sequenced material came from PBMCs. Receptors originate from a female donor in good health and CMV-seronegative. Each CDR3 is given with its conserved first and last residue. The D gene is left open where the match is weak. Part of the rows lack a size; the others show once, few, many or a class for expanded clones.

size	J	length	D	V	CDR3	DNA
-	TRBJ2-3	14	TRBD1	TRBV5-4	CASSGTGATDTQYF	TGTGCCAGCAGCGGGACAGGGGCGACAGATACGCAGTATTTT
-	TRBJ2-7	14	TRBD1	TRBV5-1	CASSSGQGAYEQYF	TGCGCCAGCAGCTCGGGACAGGGGGCGTACGAGCAGTACTTC
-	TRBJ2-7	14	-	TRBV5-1	CASSLRRSSYEQYF	TGCGCCAGCAGCTTGAGGCGGAGCTCCTACGAGCAGTACTTC
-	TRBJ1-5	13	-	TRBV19	CASSAKGGQPQHF	TGTGCCAGTAGTGCAAAGGGCGGGCAGCCCCAGCATTTT
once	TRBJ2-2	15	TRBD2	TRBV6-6	CASSYRLAGTGELFF	TGTGCCAGCAGTTACAGACTAGCGGGCACCGGGGAGCTGTTTTTT
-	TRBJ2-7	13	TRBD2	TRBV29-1	CSVVPGGSYEQYF	TGCAGCGTTGTGCCGGGGGGTTCCTACGAGCAGTACTTC
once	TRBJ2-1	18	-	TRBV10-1	CASSDFVGGGEGYNEQFF	TGCGCCAGCAGTGATTTCGTCGGAGGGGGGGAAGGGTACAATGAGCAGTTCTTC
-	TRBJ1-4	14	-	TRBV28	CASSIAATNEKLFF	TGTGCCAGCAGCATAGCCGCAACTAATGAAAAACTGTTTTTT
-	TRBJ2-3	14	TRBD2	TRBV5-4	CASRLGGGSDTQYF	TGTGCCAGCCGCTTGGGGGGGGGATCGGATACGCAGTATTTT
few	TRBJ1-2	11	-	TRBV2	CASSEPQGYTF	TGTGCCAGCAGTGAACCACAGGGCTACACCTTC
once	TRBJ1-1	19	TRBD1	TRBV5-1	CASSLRGPFRFEVGTEAFF	TGCGCCAGCAGCCTCAGGGGGCCGTTTAGGTTTGAGGTGGGCACTGAAGCTTTCTTT
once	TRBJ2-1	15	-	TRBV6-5	CASSFEGGSYNEQFF	TGTGCCAGCAGTTTTGAGGGAGGCTCCTACAATGAGCAGTTCTTC
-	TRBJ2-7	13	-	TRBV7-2	CASSRAEYYEQYF	TGTGCCAGCAGCCGTGCGGAGTACTACGAGCAGTACTTC
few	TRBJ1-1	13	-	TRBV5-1	CASSLGGGTEAFF	TGCGCCAGCAGCTTGGGTGGAGGCACTGAAGCTTTCTTT
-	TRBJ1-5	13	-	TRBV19	CASSIIGNQPQHF	TGTGCCAGTAGTATAATCGGCAATCAGCCCCAGCATTTT
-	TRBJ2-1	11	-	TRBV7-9	CASSLAGETFF	TGTGCCAGCAGCTTAGCTGGAGAGACGTTCTTC
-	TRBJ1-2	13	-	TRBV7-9	CASRVPPDYGYPF	TGTGCCAGCAGGGTCCCCCCCGACTATGGCTACCCCTTC
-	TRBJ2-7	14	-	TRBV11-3	CASSLRRGSYEQYF	TGTGCCAGCAGCTTACGGAGGGGCTCCTACGAGCAGTACTTC
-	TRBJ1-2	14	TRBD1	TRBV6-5	CASSSTGTGNGYTF	TGTGCCAGCAGTTCGACCGGGACAGGCAATGGCTACACCTTC
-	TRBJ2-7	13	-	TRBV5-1	CASRRTDSNEQYF	TGCGCCAGCAGAAGGACAGACTCCAACGAGCAGTACTTC
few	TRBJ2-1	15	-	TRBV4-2	CASSQDGQGNNEQFF	TGTGCCAGCAGCCAAGATGGCCAGGGAAACAATGAGCAGTTCTTC
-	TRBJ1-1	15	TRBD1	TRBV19	CASSIIRTGTTEAFF	TGTGCCAGTAGTATAATCCGGACAGGGACCACTGAAGCTTTCTTT
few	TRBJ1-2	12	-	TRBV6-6	CASSIRQDGYTF	TGTGCCAGCAGCATCAGGCAGGATGGCTACACCTTC
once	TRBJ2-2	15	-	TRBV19	CASSIQGMGAGELFF	TGTGCCAGTAGTATACAGGGGATGGGTGCCGGGGAGCTGTTTTTT
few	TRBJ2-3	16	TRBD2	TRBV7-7	CASSHGLAGGADTQYF	TGTGCCAGCAGCCATGGACTAGCGGGGGGCGCAGATACGCAGTATTTT
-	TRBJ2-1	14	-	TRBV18	CASSPIGNNNEQFF	TGTGCCAGCTCACCAATCGGGAACAACAATGAGCAGTTCTTC
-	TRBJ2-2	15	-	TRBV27	CAAGKRAPGTGELFF	TGTGCCGCGGGAAAGCGGGCACCGGGGACCGGGGAGCTGTTTTTT
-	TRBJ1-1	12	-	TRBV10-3	CAISDTGYEAFF	TGTGCCATCAGTGACACAGGGTATGAAGCTTTCTTT
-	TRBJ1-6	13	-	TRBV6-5	CATEGEGRGPLHF	TGTGCCACGGAGGGGGAGGGACGAGGGCCCCTCCACTTT
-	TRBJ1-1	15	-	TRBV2	CASSVIQGIDTEAFF	TGTGCCAGCAGTGTTATACAGGGAATTGACACTGAAGCTTTCTTT
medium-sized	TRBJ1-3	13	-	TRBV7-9	CASSSSSGNTIYF	TGTGCCAGCAGCTCGAGCTCTGGAAACACCATATATTTT
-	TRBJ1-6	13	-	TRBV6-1	CASKSSYNSPLHF	TGTGCCAGCAAGAGCTCCTATAATTCACCCCTCCACTTT
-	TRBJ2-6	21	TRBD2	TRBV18	CASSPVTGRLAAGPGANVLTF	TGTGCCAGCTCACCCGTAACAGGAAGACTAGCGGCCGGGCCTGGGGCCAACGTCCTGACTTTC
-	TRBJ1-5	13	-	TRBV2	CASSDSGFQPQHF	TGTGCCAGCAGTGATTCGGGGTTTCAGCCCCAGCATTTT
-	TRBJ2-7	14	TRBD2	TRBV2	CASRATSGSDEQYF	TGTGCCAGCAGGGCGACTAGCGGGAGCGACGAGCAGTACTTC
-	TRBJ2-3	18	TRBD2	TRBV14	CASSPLPLSSGATDTQYF	TGTGCCAGCAGCCCTCTACCCCTGTCTAGCGGGGCCACAGATACGCAGTATTTT
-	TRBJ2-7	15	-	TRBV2	CASRDETGIQSEQYF	TGTGCCAGCAGGGACGAAACAGGGATACAAAGCGAGCAGTACTTC
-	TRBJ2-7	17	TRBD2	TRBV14	CASSTHGLAGQSYEQYF	TGTGCCAGCAGCACTCACGGCCTAGCGGGCCAATCCTACGAGCAGTACTTC
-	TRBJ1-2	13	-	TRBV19	CASSPTGFQGYTF	TGTGCCAGTAGTCCAACAGGGTTCCAGGGCTACACCTTC
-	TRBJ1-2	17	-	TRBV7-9	CASSLRPGTPANYGYTF	TGTGCCAGCAGCTTGAGACCCGGGACACCAGCTAACTATGGCTACACCTTC
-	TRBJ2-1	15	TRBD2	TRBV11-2	CASSSVAGADNEQFF	TGTGCCAGCAGCTCCGTAGCGGGAGCGGACAATGAGCAGTTCTTC
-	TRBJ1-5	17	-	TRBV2	CASSGLGLSLSNQPQHF	TGTGCCAGCAGTGGGCTTGGACTCAGCTTAAGCAATCAGCCCCAGCATTTT
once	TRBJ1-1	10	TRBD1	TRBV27	CASGQGEAFF	TGTGCCAGCGGACAGGGTGAAGCTTTCTTT
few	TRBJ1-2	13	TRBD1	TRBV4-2	CASSQQGARGYTF	TGTGCCAGCAGCCAACAGGGGGCGCGTGGCTACACCTTC
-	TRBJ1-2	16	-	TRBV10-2	CASSESNGLANYGYTF	TGCGCCAGCAGTGAGTCAAACGGGTTAGCTAACTATGGCTACACCTTC
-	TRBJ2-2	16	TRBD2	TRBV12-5	CASGTTSGGFSGELFF	TGTGCTAGTGGCACGACTAGCGGGGGGTTTTCGGGGGAGCTGTTTTTT
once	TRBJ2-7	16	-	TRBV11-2	CASRQLATQKEGEQYF	TGTGCCAGCAGGCAACTAGCAACCCAAAAGGAGGGCGAGCAGTACTTC